The 26 T cell receptor beta chains below were found in one sample sequenced in a study of OX40 agonist ivuxolimab in advanced cancers. Measured with immunoSEQ multiplex PCR; TCRdb has only the in-frame clones, and not every one. The sample records about 89,000 clones, approximately 93% being singletons. The source was CD4+ or CD8+ T cells sorted from blood, collected in a trial of the OX40 agonist ivuxolimab. These receptor sequences come from an adult with an advanced solid tumor such as melanoma, head and neck, liver or kidney cancer.

V gene TRBV6-5 combines with J gene TRBJ1-4; no definite D call. Germline-derived CDR1 and CDR2 are MNHEY and SVGAGI. This CDR3 has 15 residues. V lost 3 bases, J lost 7 bases, and 15 bases lay in between. CDR3 residues: CASSYGMTSGEKLFF. CDR3 coding DNA: TGTGCCAGCAGTTATGGTATGACCTCTGGTGAAAAACTGTTTTTT.

CDR3 DNA sequence: TGTGCCAGTAGTATCGATACTAGCGGGGAGCAGTACGTC. Translating gives CASSIDTSGEQYV. J is TRBJ2-7 and V is TRBV19; TRBD2 aligns across 9 bases. J gave up 7 bases and V 3 bases, and 4 bases lay outside the gene matches. The length of the CDR3 is 13 residues. Germline V gives CDR1 LNHDA, CDR2 SQIVND (reference sequence).

This clone was counted a few times. V and J are TRBV19 and TRBJ1-5; tentative D call: TRBD1 (5 bases). The CDR3 has 15 residues. Trimming pared 5 bases from V and 1 base from J, leaving 12 bases between. Germline lookup yields CDR1 LNHDA and CDR2 SQIVND (reference sequence). The CDR3 DNA follows: TGTGCCAGTAGTGGGGGGAGCGGGAGCAATCAGCCCCAGCATTTT. Residues: CASSGGSGSNQPQHF. The entire variable domain, with the rest obtained from reference TRBV19 and TRBJ1-5, is as follows: DGGITQSPKYLFRKEGQNVTLSCEQNLNHDAMYWYRQDPGQGLRLIYYSQIVNDFQKGDIAEGYSVSREKKESFPLTVTSAQKNPTAFYLCASSGGSGSNQPQHFGDGTRLSIL.

V usage is TRBV9 and J usage is TRBJ1-1; possibly TRBD1 for D (6 bases). The CDR3 runs to 15 residues. V gave up 5 bases and J gave up 4 bases, with 18 bases separating them. In germline, CDR1 is SGDLS, CDR2 YYNGEE. The CDR3 region is CASSAPRDIGTEAFF. The CDR3 DNA reads TGTGCCAGCAGTGCCCCGAGGGACATCGGCACTGAAGCTTTCTTT.

This chain links TRBV7-2 with TRBJ1-1; no firm D call. V lost 5 bases and J lost 0, with 16 bases in between. The CDR3 extends over 16 amino acids. Per germline, CDR1 SGHTA and CDR2 FQGNSA. CDR3 nucleotide sequence: TGTGCCAGCAGCCCGCGCAGCGTATCCATGAACACTGAAGCTTTCTTT. Protein sequence: CASSPRSVSMNTEAFF.

The chain carries TRBV6-1 and TRBJ1-2; D perhaps matches TRBD1 (6 bases). There are 12 residues in the CDR3. In germline, CDR1 is MNHNS, CDR2 SASEGT. Deletions cut 11 bases from V and 8 bases from J, with 18 bases between. The CDR3 sequence: CAGQTGSEGYTF. CDR3 coding DNA: TGTGCCGGCCAAACAGGGAGCGAAGGCTACACCTTC.

This clone occurred a few times. The chain links TRBV6-4 to TRBJ1-1; a weak D match, TRBD1 (5 bases). Trimming pared 2 bases from V and 5 bases from J, leaving 12 bases between. Per germline, CDR1 MRHNA and CDR2 SNTAGT. This CDR3 is 14 amino acids long. CDR3 protein: CASSDTNRPTEAFF. DNA for the CDR3: TGTGCCAGCAGTGACACCAACAGGCCGACTGAAGCTTTCTTT.

This clone was observed once. An end of the junction does not agree with germline; a read error may underlie this. The chain employs TRBV7-7 and TRBJ2-1; D tentatively fits TRBD1 or TRBD2 (5 bases each). The CDR3 is 14 amino acids. Germline V lookup: CDR1 SSHAT, CDR2 FNYEAQ (reference sequence). The CDR3 bases are TGTGCTAGCAGCTTAACGTCGTCGAGGGGAGAGCAGTTCTTC. Translated: CASSLTSSRGEQFF. Supplemented by reference TRBV7-7 and TRBJ2-1, the full variable domain reads GAGVSQSPRYKVTKRGQDVTLRCDPISSHATLYWYQQALGQGPEFLTYFNYEAQPDKSGLPSDRFSAERPEGSISTLTIQRTEQRDSAMYRCASSLTSSRGEQFFGPGTRLTVL.

The DNA of the CDR3 is TGTGCCAGTAGACGACTCGGGCAGGGTGGATCTACCAATCAGCCCCAGCATTTT. Translating gives CASRRLGQGGSTNQPQHF. This sequence joins TRBV19 and TRBJ1-5; tentatively, D is TRBD1 (5 bases). Germline V lookup: CDR1 LNHDA, CDR2 SQIVND (reference sequence). Trimming shortened V by 6 bases and J by 3 bases, and 24 bases separated the two germline ends. This CDR3 has 18 amino acids.

In its sample, this clone was seen once. The chain combines TRBV6-5 with TRBJ1-1; the D gene is possibly TRBD1 (6 bases). The CDR3 runs to 14 residues. V was clipped by 5 bases and J by 3 bases, with 13 bases between them. CDR1 and CDR2 (germline): MNHEY, SVGAGI. CDR3: CASSNPQGYTEAFF. CDR3 in DNA: TGTGCCAGCAGTAATCCACAGGGTTACACTGAAGCTTTCTTT.

The V call is TRBV30, the J call TRBJ1-6, with D perhaps matching TRBD1 (5 bases). The germline V and J ends were trimmed by 1 base and 1 base, with 11 bases remaining between them. Germline assignment: CDR1 GTSNPN and CDR2 SVGIG (reference sequence). The length of the CDR3 is 16 residues. The CDR3 bases are TGTGCCTGGAGTGCTTCTCAGGGTTCCTATAATTCACCCCTCCACTTT. It yields the protein CAWSASQGSYNSPLHF.

This chain uses TRBV28 with TRBJ1-5, with D unclear. Between the trimmed V and J ends, which lost 4 bases and 0 bases, there was a span of 10 bases. This CDR3 has 15 amino acids. CDR1 is MDHEN, CDR2 SYDVKM, per germline. The CDR3 spells CASSSGSYSNQPQHF. The CDR3 DNA follows: TGTGCCAGCAGTTCTGGGTCCTATAGCAATCAGCCCCAGCATTTT.

The rearrangement uses TRBV15 and TRBJ2-1, with TRBD2 identical over 8 bases. Germline lookup yields CDR1 LNHNV and CDR2 YYDKDF (reference sequence). The ends lost 1 base at V and 1 base at J; junction bases unmatched: 9. The CDR3 is 18 amino acids. The CDR3 DNA reads as TGTGCCACCAGCAGAGTAGCGGGGTGGAGTTTATCCTACAATGAGCAGTTCTTC. This encodes CATSRVAGWSLSYNEQFF.

This chain links TRBV9 with TRBJ1-4; D gene unclear. The CDR3 runs to 17 residues. The V gene's germline CDR1 is SGDLS and CDR2 YYNGEE. Trimming removed 0 bases at V and 4 bases at J, with 16 bases between. DNA of the CDR3: TGTGCCAGCAGCGTAGGCGGAGATTTATTAGGTAATGAAAAACTGTTTTTT. The encoded protein is CASSVGGDLLGNEKLFF. The full variable domain, its missing parts supplied by reference TRBV9 and TRBJ1-4, is DSGVTQTPKHLITATGQRVTLRCSPRSGDLSVYWYQQSLDQGLQFLIQYYNGEERAKGNILERFSAQQFPDLHSELNLSSLELGDSALYFCASSVGGDLLGNEKLFFGSGTQLSVL.

This clone showed up just a few times. The chain is built from TRBV4-2 and TRBJ1-2; D remains ambiguous. CDR3 length: 18 amino acids. CDR1 and CDR2 from the germline V gene are LGHNA and YNFKEQ. The ends were cut back, 0 bases at V and 0 bases at J, with 17 bases in the middle. The CDR3 DNA follows: TGTGCCAGCAGCCAAGATAGCAGGACCACCCGTACTAACTATGGCTACACCTTC. Protein product: CASSQDSRTTRTNYGYTF.

The V gene is TRBV7-2, the J gene TRBJ1-1; D remains unclear. Trimming took off 3 bases at V and 1 base at J, with 6 bases between the two ends. CDR1 and CDR2 (germline): SGHTA, FQGNSA. This CDR3 has 13 residues. This CDR3 reads CASSLVRNTEAFF. The CDR3 nucleotides read TGTGCCAGCAGCTTGGTCAGGAACACTGAAGCTTTCTTT.

The chain is built from TRBV28 and TRBJ1-5; unclear D gene. Germline assignment: CDR1 MDHEN and CDR2 SYDVKM. The CDR3 length is 16 residues. V shed 7 bases and J shed 7 bases, with 23 bases lying between them. CDR3 in DNA: TGTGCCAGCATCAACCTTAGTAATCAGGCGAGGCAGCCCCAGCATTTT. Protein product: CASINLSNQARQPQHF.

The J gene is TRBJ2-1, the V gene TRBV9; 10 nucleotides match TRBD2. J lost 6 bases, V lost 3 bases, and 3 bases had no gene match. The length of the CDR3 is 14 residues. The germline CDR1 and CDR2 sequences are SGDLS and YYNGEE. The CDR3 spells CASSDASGGNEQFF. CDR3 bases: TGTGCCAGCAGCGACGCTAGCGGGGGCAATGAGCAGTTCTTC.

This chain joins TRBV2 and TRBJ1-5, with TRBD1 matching over 9 bases. Germline CDR1 SNHLY, CDR2 FYNNEI. This CDR3 has 14 residues. Unmatched junction bases numbered 5, after V lost 6 bases and J lost 5 bases. This CDR3 reads CASRGTGRDQPQHF. In DNA form, the CDR3 reads TGTGCCAGCAGGGGGACAGGGAGAGATCAGCCCCAGCATTTT.

This rearrangement joins TRBV15 to TRBJ1-2; D gene ambiguous. Germline lookup yields CDR1 LNHNV and CDR2 YYDKDF (reference sequence). The germline V and J ends were trimmed by 0 bases and 8 bases, with 10 bases remaining between them. This CDR3 contains 13 residues. In DNA form, the CDR3 reads TGTGCCACCAGCAGAGAGGTGACACAAGGCTACACCTTC. Residues: CATSREVTQGYTF.

Points on this clone: This specimen includes other DNA sequences encoding the same CDR3. V gene TRBV30 combines with J gene TRBJ1-6; possible D gene TRBD1, 5 bases. V was shortened by 0 bases and J by 8 bases, with 11 bases between the two germline ends. CDR1 GTSNPN and CDR2 SVGIG come from the germline V gene (reference sequence). The CDR3 is made up of 14 amino acids. This chain's CDR3 is CAWSVRGGDSPLHF. In DNA, the CDR3 is TGTGCCTGGAGTGTACGGGGGGGTGATTCACCCCTCCACTTT.

The gene calls are TRBV6-6 and TRBJ2-3, with D tentatively TRBD2 (5 bases). This CDR3 spans 14 amino acids. Germline V CDR1 and CDR2: MNHNY, SVGAGI (reference sequence). Trimming took off 4 bases at V and 4 bases at J, with 12 bases between the two ends. The CDR3 loop reads CASSFGRGADTQYF. The CDR3 DNA is TGTGCCAGCAGTTTTGGACGGGGAGCAGATACGCAGTATTTT.

The table lists this clone with a count of one. CDR3 amino acids: CASSYGGLGNQPQHF. The CDR3 nucleotides are TGTGCCAGCAGCTATGGGGGGCTCGGTAATCAGCCCCAGCATTTT. This chain uses TRBV28 with TRBJ1-5; possible D gene TRBD1, 6 bases. Looked up from germline, CDR1 is MDHEN and CDR2 is SYDVKM. The CDR3 is made up of 15 amino acids. V gave up 6 bases and J gave up 4 bases, with 16 bases separating them. Looking up the rest from reference TRBV28 and TRBJ1-5 gives the full variable domain: DVKVTQSSRYLVKRTGEKVFLECVQDMDHENMFWYRQDPGLGLRLIYFSYDVKMKEKGDIPEGYSVSREKKERFSLILESASTNQTSMYLCASSYGGLGNQPQHFGDGTRLSIL.

The chain carries TRBV6-5 and TRBJ1-3; D gene ambiguous. Germline CDR1 and CDR2: MNHEY and SVGAGI. V lost 5 bases, J lost 0 bases, and 11 bases lay in between. The length of the CDR3 is 15 residues. CDR3 in DNA: TGTGCCAGCAGTCAGACCGATAGCTCTGGAAACACCATATATTTT. Translation: CASSQTDSSGNTIYF.

This clone has only one observation. The rearrangement uses TRBV29-1 and TRBJ2-3; tentative D call: TRBD1 (5 bases). V was clipped by 5 bases and J by 2 bases, with 17 bases between them. This CDR3 region has 15 residues. Germline CDR1 SQVTM, CDR2 ANQGSEA. The CDR3, as DNA: TGCAGCGTTTCCCAGGTACCAGGGCACACAGATACGCAGTATTTT. It yields the protein CSVSQVPGHTDTQYF.

V usage is TRBV4-3 and J usage is TRBJ2-1; 11 bases line up with TRBD2. In germline, CDR1 is LGHNA, CDR2 YSLEER. With 3 bases clipped from V and 8 bases from J, the junction kept 3 bases outside the gene matches. This CDR3 contains 14 residues. This chain's CDR3 is CASSQTSGNHEQFF. CDR3 nucleotide sequence: TGCGCCAGCAGCCAGACTAGCGGGAATCATGAGCAGTTCTTC.